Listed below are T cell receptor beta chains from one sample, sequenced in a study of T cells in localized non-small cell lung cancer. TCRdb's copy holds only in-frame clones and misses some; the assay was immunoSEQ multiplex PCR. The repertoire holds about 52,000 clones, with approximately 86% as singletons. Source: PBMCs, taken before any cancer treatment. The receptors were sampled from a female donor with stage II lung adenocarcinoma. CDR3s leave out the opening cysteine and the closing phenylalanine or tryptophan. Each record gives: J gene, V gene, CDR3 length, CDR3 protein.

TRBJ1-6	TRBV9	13	ASSSGGVDNSPLH
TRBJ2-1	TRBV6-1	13	ASRVGTVLYNEQF
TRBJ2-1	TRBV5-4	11	ASSLMTHSHQF
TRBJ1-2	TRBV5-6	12	ASSRDRNSYGYT
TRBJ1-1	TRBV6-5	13	ASSYSIVQNTEAF
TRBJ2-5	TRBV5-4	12	ASSGGQGQETQY
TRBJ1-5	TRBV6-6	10	ASSSSGGPQH
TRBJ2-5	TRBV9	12	ASSRDTSQETQY
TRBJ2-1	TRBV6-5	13	ASSNTEKPYNEQF
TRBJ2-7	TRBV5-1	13	ASSLFPPPSYEQY
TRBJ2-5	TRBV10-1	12	ASSDSGGSETQY
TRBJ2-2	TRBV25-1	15	ASSEAASGANTGELF
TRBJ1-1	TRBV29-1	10	SVVVGVFEAF
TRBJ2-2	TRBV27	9	ASSFSGELF
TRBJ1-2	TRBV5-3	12	ASSLVPSNYGYT
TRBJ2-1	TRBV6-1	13	ASSEDSGGANEQF
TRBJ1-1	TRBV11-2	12	ASSLAGRVVGAF
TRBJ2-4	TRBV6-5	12	ASIPDGSKNIQY
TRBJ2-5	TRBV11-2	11	ASSLALAGSQY
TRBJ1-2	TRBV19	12	ASSFDITNYGYT
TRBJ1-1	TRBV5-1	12	ASSINRGNTEAF
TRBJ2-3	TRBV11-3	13	ASSLGGLRTDTQY
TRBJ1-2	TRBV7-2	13	ASSPLGQANYGYT
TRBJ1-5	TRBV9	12	ASSVGADNQPQH
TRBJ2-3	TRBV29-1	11	SVSPKGTDTQY
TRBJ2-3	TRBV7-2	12	ASSRTTVLDTQY
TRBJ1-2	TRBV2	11	ASSGDSNYGYT
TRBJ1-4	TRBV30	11	AWSGDLNEKLF
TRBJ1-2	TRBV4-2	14	ASSQGGNRANYGYT
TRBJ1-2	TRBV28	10	VVGLLNYGYT
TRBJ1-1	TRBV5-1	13	ASKDRVGLNTEAF
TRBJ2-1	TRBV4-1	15	ASSPSPGTRVGDEQF
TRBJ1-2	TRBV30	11	AWSSRGVGGYT
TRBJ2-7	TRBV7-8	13	ASRYAPGPIYEQY